The T cell receptor (beta chain) described here comes from a study of cytomegalovirus exposure and HLA in healthy donors. Study-wide results and caveats: Exclusion as indistinguishable affected some V segments, including TRBV6-2 and TRBV6-3. About 90% or about 30% of the time was how often most TCR beta V segments were productive, according to an earlier analysis. The listing of 150 to 200 TCR beta chains classed them as cytomegalovirus-associated. What was likely a sequencing artifact was a cluster of highly shared sequence variants.

The PCR had 60 Vbeta and 13 Jbeta primers. Sequencing used immunoSEQ multiplex PCR; TCRdb keeps in-frame clones, though not all of them. The repertoire holds about 160,000 clones, with around 76% as singletons. The V gene lost 5 bases and the J gene lost 8 bases, with 10 bases spanning the gap. The CDR3 extends over 13 amino acids. Germline lookup yields CDR1 MNHEY and CDR2 SMNVEV (reference sequence). Concerning this clone itself: Its cognate antigen is unknown.

The sequence was obtained from a man aged 35 to 55 in good health and CMV-seropositive. This rearrangement joins TRBV27 to TRBJ1-6, with D unresolved. The sample consisted of PBMCs. CDR3 in amino acids: CASSPQLHSPLHF. As DNA, the CDR3 is TGTGCCAGCAGTCCTCAACTGCATTCACCCCTCCACTTT.